Reported below is one T cell receptor (beta chain). Although they were nominally healthy when sampled, donors likely had unrecorded immune exposures. This sample is part of a study of cytomegalovirus exposure and HLA in healthy donors. Across the whole study: The Caucasian-associated ancestry cluster held around four fifths of roughly 400 genotyped donors.

Trimming took 4 bases from V and 2 from J; bases not matched to a gene: 2. The germline CDR1 and CDR2 sequences are SGHRS and YFSETQ. The CDR3 totals 14 residues. This PCR relied on a set of 60 Vbeta primers and 13 Jbeta primers. Method: immunoSEQ multiplex PCR; TCRdb's copy keeps in-frame clones and lacks some. The sample has over 150,000 clones; roughly 85% are singletons. The chain links TRBV5-1 to TRBJ2-7, with TRBD1 matching over 11 bases. This clonotype originated in a woman aged 30 to 39 in good health and CMV-seronegative. Material: PBMCs. The DNA of the CDR3 is TGCGCCAGCAGCCTGGACAGGGGGCCCTACGAGCAGTACTTC. It codes for CASSLDRGPYEQYF.